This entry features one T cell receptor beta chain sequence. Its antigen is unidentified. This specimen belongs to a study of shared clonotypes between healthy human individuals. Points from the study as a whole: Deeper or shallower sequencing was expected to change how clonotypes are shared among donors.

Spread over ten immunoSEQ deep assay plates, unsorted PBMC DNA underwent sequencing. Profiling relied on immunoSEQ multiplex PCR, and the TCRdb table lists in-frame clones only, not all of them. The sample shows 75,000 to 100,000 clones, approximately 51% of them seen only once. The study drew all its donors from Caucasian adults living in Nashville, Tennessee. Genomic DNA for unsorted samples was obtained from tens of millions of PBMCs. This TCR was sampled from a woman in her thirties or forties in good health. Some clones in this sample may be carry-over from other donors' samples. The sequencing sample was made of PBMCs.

CDR3 protein: CATSRDRDSAYGYTF. The CDR3 DNA is TGTGCCACCAGCAGAGATCGGGACAGCGCTTATGGCTACACCTTC. The V gene is TRBV15, the J gene TRBJ1-2; TRBD1 matches 7 bases. Looked up from germline, CDR1 is LNHNV and CDR2 is YYDKDF (reference sequence). This CDR3 has 15 amino acids. J gave up 5 bases and V 0 bases, and 6 bases lay outside the gene matches.